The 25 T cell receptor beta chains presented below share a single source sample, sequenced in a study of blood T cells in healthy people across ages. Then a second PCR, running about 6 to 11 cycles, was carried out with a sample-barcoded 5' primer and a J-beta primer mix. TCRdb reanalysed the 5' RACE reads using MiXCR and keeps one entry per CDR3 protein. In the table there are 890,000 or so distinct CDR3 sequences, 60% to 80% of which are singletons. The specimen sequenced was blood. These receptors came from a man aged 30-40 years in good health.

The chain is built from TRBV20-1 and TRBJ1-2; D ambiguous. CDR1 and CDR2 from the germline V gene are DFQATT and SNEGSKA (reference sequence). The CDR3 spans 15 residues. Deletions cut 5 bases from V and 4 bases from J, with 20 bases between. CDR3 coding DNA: TGCAGTGCTCTGGCCAGTGCTAGAGTGGCCTATGGCTACACCTTC. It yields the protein CSALASARVAYGYTF.

CDR3 in DNA: TGTGCCAGCAGCCCGGACAGACCTAGCTCTGGGGCCAACGTCCTGACTTTC. It yields the protein CASSPDRPSSGANVLTF. This chain connects TRBV7-2 to TRBJ2-6; TRBD1 is a possible D gene (6 bases). This CDR3 comprises 17 residues. The germline gives CDR1 SGHTA, CDR2 FQGNSA. Trimming took off 5 bases at V and 0 bases at J, with 14 bases between the two ends.

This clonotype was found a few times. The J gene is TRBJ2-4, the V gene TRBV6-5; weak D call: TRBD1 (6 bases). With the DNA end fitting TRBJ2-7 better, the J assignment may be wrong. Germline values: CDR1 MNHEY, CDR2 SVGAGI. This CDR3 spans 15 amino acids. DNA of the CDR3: TGTGCCAGCAGTTCCCCCCCGGGGACAACCTACGAGCAGTACTTC. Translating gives CASSSPPGTTYEQYF.

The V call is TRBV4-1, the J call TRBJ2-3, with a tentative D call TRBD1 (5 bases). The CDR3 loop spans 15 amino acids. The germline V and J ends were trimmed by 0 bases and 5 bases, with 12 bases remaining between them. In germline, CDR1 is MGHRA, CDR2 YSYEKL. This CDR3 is CASSQDRAGRDTQYF. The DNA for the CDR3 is TGCGCCAGCAGCCAAGATCGGGCAGGGCGAGATACGCAGTATTTT.

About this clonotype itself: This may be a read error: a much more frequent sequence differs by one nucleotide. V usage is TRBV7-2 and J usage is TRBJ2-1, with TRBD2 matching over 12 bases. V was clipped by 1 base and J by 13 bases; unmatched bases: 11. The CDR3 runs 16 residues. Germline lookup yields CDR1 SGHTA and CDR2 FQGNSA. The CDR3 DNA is TGTGCCAGCAGCTTAGTGGCTAGCGGGGGGGCTGAGACCCAGTTCTTC. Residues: CASSLVASGGAETQFF.

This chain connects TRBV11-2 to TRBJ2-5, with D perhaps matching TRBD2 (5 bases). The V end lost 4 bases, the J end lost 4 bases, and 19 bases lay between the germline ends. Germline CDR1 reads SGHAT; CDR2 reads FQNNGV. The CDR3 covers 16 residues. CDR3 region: CASSSTPGKPGETQYF. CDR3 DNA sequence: TGTGCCAGCAGCTCTACCCCGGGAAAACCGGGAGAGACCCAGTACTTC.

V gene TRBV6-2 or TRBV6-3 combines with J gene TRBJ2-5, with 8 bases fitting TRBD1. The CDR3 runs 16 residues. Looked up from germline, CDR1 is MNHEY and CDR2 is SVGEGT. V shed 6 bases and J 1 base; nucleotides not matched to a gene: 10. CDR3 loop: CASSPYGQGGQETQYF. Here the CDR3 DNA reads TGTGCCAGCAGCCCCTACGGACAGGGTGGCCAAGAGACCCAGTACTTC.

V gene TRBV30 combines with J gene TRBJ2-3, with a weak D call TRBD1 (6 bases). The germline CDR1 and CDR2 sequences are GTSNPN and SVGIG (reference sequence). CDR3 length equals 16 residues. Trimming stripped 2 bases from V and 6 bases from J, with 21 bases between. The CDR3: CAWSPQGVGHRDTQYF. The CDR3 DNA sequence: TGTGCCTGGAGTCCCCAAGGGGTGGGACACAGGGATACGCAGTATTTT.

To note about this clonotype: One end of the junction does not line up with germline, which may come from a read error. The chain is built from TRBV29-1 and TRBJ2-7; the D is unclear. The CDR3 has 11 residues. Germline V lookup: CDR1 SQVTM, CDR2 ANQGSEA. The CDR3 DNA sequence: TGCAGCGGTGAAACAAACTACGAGCAGTACTTC. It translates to CSGETNYEQYF.

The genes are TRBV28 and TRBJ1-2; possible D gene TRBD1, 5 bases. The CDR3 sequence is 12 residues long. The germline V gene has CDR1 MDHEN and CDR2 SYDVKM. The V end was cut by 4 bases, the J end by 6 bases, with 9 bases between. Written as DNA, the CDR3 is TGTGCCAGCAGTTCTACGACAGATGGCTACACCTTC. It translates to CASSSTTDGYTF.

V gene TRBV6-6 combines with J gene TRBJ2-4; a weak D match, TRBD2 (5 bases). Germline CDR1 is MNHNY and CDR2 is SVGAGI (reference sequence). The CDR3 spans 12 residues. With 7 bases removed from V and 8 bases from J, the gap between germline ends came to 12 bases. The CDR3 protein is CASTPAGDIQYF. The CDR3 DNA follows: TGTGCCAGCACCCCGGCCGGGGACATTCAGTACTTC.

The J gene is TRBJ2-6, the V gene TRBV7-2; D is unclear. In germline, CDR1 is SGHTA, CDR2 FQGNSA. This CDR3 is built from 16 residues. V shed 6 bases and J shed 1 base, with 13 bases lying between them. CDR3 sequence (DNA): TGTGCCAGCAGTGACATCAGTCAATCTGGGGCCAACGTCCTGACTTTC. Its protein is CASSDISQSGANVLTF.

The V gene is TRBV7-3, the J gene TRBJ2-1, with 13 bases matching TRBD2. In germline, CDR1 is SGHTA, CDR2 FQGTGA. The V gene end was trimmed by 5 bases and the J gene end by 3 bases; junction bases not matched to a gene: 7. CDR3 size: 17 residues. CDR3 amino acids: CASSPRLAGGLYNEQFF. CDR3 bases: TGTGCCAGCAGCCCCCGACTAGCGGGGGGACTCTACAATGAGCAGTTCTTC.

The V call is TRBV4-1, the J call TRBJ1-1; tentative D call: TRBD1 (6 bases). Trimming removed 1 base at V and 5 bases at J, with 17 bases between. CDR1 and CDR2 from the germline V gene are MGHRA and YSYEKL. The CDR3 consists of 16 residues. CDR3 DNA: TGCGCCAGCAGCCAAGCCCAGGGGAGAAGTCGGACTGAAGCTTTCTTT. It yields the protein CASSQAQGRSRTEAFF.

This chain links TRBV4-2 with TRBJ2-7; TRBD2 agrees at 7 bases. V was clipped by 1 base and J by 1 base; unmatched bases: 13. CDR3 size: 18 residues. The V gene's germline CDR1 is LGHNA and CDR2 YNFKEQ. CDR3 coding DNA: TGTGCCAGCAGCCAAGGCACGGGGACCGGGCGGGGGTCCTACGAGCAGTACTTC. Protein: CASSQGTGTGRGSYEQYF.

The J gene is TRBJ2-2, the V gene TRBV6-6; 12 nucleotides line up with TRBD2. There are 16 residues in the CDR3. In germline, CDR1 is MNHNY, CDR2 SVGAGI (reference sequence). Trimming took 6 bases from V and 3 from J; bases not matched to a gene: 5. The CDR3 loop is CASRPRLAGDTGELFF. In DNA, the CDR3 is TGTGCCAGCAGACCTCGACTAGCGGGGGACACCGGGGAGCTGTTTTTT.

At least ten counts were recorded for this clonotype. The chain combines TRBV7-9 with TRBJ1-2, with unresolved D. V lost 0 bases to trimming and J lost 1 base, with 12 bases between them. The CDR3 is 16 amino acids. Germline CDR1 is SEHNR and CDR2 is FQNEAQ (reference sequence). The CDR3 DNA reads TGTGCCAGCAGCTTAGCGCCTTTGGCAAGTAACTATGGCTACACCTTC. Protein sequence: CASSLAPLASNYGYTF.

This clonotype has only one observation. The CDR3 DNA is TGTGCCAGCAGCTTAGCGCAAGGGGCCTTGGCCGAGCAGTACTTC. It codes for CASSLAQGALAEQYF. The chain has TRBV7-2 and TRBJ2-7; weak D call: TRBD1 (5 bases). CDR1 is SGHTA, CDR2 FQGNSA, per germline. CDR3 length: 15 amino acids. V was cut by 0 bases and J by 6 bases, with 15 bases left in between.

The CDR3 is CASSLVSRGNEQFF. Written as DNA, the CDR3 is TGTGCCAGCAGCTTAGTTTCGAGGGGGAATGAGCAGTTCTTC. The genes are TRBV7-9 and TRBJ2-1, with D maybe TRBD1 (6 bases). The V end was cut by 1 base, the J end by 7 bases, with 11 bases between. CDR1 SEHNR and CDR2 FQNEAQ come from the germline V gene (reference sequence). This CDR3 has 14 amino acids. Full variable domain (remainder filled in from reference TRBV7-9 and TRBJ2-1): DTGVSQNPRHKITKRGQNVTFRCDPISEHNRLYWYRQTLGQGPEFLTYFQNEAQLEKSRLLSDRFSAERPKGSFSTLEIQRTEQGDSAMYLCASSLVSRGNEQFFGPGTRLTVL.

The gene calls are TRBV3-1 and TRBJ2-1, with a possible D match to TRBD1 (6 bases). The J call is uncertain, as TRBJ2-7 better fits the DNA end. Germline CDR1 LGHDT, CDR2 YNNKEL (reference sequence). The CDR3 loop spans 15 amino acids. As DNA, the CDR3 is TGTGCCAGCAGTCCCACCCGACAGGTCTCGGACGAGCAGTACTTC. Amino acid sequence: CASSPTRQVSDEQYF.

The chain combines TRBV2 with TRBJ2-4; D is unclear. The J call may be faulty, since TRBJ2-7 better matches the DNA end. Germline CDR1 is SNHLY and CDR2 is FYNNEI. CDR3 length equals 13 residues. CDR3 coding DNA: TGTGCCATCTTCGGTGGGGTTTTTGGCGAGCAGTACTTC. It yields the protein CAIFGGVFGEQYF.

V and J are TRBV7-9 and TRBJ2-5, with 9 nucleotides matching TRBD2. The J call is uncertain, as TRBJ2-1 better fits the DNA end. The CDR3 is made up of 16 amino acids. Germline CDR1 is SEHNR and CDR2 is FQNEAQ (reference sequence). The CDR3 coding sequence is TGTGCCAGCAGCTTTGGTAGCGGGGGAGACCAAGAGACCCAGTTCTTC. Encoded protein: CASSFGSGGDQETQFF.

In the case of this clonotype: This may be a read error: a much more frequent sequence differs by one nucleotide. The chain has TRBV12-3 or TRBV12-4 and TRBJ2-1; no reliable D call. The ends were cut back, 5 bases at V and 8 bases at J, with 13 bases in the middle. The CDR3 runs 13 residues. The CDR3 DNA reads TGTGCCAGCAGTAGAATCGTAGGCGATGAGCAGTTCTTC. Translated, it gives CASSRIVGDEQFF.

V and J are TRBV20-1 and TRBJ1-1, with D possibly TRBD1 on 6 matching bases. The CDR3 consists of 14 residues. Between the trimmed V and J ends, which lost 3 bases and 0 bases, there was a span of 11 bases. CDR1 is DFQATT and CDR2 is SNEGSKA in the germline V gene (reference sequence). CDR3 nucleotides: TGCAGTGCTAGTACACAGGGCCTGAACACTGAAGCTTTCTTT. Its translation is CSASTQGLNTEAFF.

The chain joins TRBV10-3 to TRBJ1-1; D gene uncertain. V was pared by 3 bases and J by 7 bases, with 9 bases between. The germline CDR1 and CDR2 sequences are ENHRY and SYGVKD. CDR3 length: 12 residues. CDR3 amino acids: CAISETGFEAFF. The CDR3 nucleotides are TGTGCCATCAGTGAAACCGGATTTGAAGCTTTCTTT.